Below, one T cell receptor (beta chain) is given with its context. What it recognizes is unknown. The data were produced by immunoSEQ multiplex PCR, yet TCRdb's version contains in-frame clones alone and is incomplete. The sample lists roughly 16,000 clones; 60% to 85% were seen once. The CDR3 loop spans 15 amino acids. J gave up 6 bases and V 10 bases, and 13 bases lay outside the gene matches. Looked up from germline, CDR1 is ENHRY and CDR2 is SYGVKD. The data stem from a study of tumor-infiltrating lymphocytes in localized non-small cell lung cancer. Study details: The cohort mixed smokers and never-smokers, several histologies, and some post-neoadjuvant-chemotherapy samples. Resected tumor was paired with non-adjacent uninvolved lung from the same patient.

Study outcomes and limitations: T-cell fraction did not differ between immunotypes IM1 and IM2. Not all patients were TCR sequenced, owing to tissue quantity.

This clonotype was sampled from a human donor with non-small cell lung cancer. Sequencing was performed on lung tumor tissue. The V call is TRBV10-3, the J call TRBJ2-1; 9 bases are a match to TRBD2. The CDR3 DNA is TGTGCCACCCAAACCCTAGCGGGAAGTTTCAATGAGCAGTTCTTC. This codes for CATQTLAGSFNEQFF.